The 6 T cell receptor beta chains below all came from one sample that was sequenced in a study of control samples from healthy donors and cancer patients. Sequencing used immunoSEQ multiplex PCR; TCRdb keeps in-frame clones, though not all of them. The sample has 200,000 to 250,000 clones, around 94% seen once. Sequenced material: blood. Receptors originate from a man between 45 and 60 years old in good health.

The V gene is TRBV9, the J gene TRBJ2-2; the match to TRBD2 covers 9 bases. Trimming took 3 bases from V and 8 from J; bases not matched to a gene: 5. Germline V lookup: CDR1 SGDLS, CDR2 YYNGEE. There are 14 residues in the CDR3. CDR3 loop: CASSGTSVLGELFF. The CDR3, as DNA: TGTGCCAGCAGCGGGACTAGCGTTTTGGGGGAGCTGTTTTTT.

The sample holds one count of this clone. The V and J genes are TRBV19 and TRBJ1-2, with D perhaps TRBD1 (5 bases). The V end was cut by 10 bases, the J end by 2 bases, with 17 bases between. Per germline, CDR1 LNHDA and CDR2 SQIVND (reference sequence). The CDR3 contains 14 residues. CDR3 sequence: CATSPDSKNYGYTF. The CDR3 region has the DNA TGTGCCACTTCCCCCGACAGCAAAAACTATGGCTACACCTTC.

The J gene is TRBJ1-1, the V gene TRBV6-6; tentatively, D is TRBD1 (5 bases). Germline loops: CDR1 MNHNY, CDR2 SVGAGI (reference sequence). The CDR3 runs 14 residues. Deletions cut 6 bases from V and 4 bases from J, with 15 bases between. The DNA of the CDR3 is TGTGCCAGCAGCCGGCCGCGGGGCGGCACTGAAGCTTTCTTT. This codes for CASSRPRGGTEAFF.

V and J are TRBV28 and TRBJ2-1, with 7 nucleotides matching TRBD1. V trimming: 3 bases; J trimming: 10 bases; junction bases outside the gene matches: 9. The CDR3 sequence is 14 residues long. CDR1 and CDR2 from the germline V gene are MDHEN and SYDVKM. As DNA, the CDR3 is TGTGCCAGCAGTTTGACAGGGCCCGTTTGGGAGCAGTTCTTC. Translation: CASSLTGPVWEQFF.

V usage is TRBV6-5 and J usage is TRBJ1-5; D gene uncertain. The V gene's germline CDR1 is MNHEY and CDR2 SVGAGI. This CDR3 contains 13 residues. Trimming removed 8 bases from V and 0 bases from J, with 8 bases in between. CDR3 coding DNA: TGTGCCAGCTGGGGAGCTAGCAATCAGCCCCAGCATTTT. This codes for CASWGASNQPQHF.

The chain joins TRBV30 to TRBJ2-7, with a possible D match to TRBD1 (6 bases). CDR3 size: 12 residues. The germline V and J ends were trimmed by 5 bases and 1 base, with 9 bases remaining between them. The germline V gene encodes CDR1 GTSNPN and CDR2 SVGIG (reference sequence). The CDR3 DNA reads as TGTGCCTGGCAAGGGGGTTCCTACGAGCAGTACTTC. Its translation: CAWQGGSYEQYF.